This record covers a single T cell receptor beta chain. The data were taken from a study of blood T cell dynamics during melanoma immunotherapy. The sample's time point: pre-treatment baseline. The germline V gene has CDR1 SGHTS and CDR2 YDEGEE. This CDR3 comprises 16 residues. Trimming took 0 bases from V and 1 from J, leaving 10 bases between them. Clones were read by immunoSEQ multiplex PCR, and TCRdb kept only the in-frame ones, dropping some. The repertoire holds roughly 9,700 clones, with approximately 86% as singletons. The chain uses TRBV5-8 and TRBJ1-4, with no clear D. This sequence was found in a human donor with melanoma. The sequencing used blood, collected from a patient treated with checkpoint blockade. The CDR3 sequence is CASSLAGIGTNEKLFF. DNA for the CDR3: TGTGCCAGCAGCTTGGCCGGGATCGGAACTAATGAAAAACTGTTTTTT.